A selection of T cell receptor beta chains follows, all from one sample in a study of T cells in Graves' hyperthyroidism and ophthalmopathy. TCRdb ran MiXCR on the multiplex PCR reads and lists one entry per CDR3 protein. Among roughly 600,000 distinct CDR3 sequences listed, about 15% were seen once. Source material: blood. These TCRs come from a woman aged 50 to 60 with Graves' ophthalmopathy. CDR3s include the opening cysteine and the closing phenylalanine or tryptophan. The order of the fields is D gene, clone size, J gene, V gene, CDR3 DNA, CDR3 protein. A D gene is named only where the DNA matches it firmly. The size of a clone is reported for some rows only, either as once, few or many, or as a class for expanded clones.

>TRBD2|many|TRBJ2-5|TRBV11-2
TGTGCCAGCAGCTTAGTCGGGGCTAGCGGGAGACTTAACCAAGAGACCCAGTACTTC
CASSLVGASGRLNQETQYF
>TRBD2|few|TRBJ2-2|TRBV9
TGTGCCAGCAGCGTAGCCGGGAGGGGCACCGGGGAGCTGTTTTTT
CASSVAGRGTGELFF
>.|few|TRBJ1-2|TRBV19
TGTGCCAGTATTCCAGGACCGCCTAACTATGGCTACACCTTC
CASIPGPPNYGYTF
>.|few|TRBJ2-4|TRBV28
TGTGCCAGCAGTTTTGCGGACAGATTCAGCCAAAACATTCAGTACTTC
CASSFADRFSQNIQYF
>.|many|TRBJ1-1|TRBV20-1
TGCAGTGCTAGGGTGCACCACAACGGACCGAACACTGAAGCTTTCTTT
CSARVHHNGPNTEAFF
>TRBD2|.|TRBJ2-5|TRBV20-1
TGCAGTGCTAGAAGCGGGGACTCCCAGTACCAAGAGACCCAGTACTTC
CSARSGDSQYQETQYF
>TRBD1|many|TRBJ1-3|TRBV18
TGTGCCAGCTCACCTGCCGGGACAGCTTCTGGAAACACCATATATTTT
CASSPAGTASGNTIYF
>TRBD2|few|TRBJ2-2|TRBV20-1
TGCAGTGCTAGAGATCCCGGGAGGGCCAATACCGGGGAGCTGTTTTTT
CSARDPGRANTGELFF
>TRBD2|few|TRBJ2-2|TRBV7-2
TGTGCCAGCAGCTTACAGAGCGGGATAAGGGGCGGGGAGCTGTTTTTT
CASSLQSGIRGGELFF
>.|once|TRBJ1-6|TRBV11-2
TGTGCCAGCAGCTTGGCCGGGATGATGGTACTGAATTCACCCCTCCACTTT
CASSLAGMMVLNSPLHF
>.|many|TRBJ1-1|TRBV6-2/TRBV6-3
TGTGCCAGCAGTTACGACAGGCACACTGAAGCTTTCTTT
CASSYDRHTEAFF
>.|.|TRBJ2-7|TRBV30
TGTGCCTGGAGTGTACTGGTGGGAAGGGTAGGTTCCTACGAGCAGTACTTC
CAWSVLVGRVGSYEQYF
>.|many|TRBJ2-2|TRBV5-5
TGTGCCAGCAGCCAGACAGCGAACACCGGGGAGCTGTTTTTT
CASSQTANTGELFF
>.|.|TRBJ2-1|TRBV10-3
TGTGCCATCAGTGAGAAATCAGCGGAGAACTTTCCCAATGAGCAGTTCTTC
CAISEKSAENFPNEQFF
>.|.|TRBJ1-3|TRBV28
TGTGCCAGCAGTATTCAACAGGGACTGCTCTCTGGAAACACCATATATTTT
CASSIQQGLLSGNTIYF
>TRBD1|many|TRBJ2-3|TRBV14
TGTGCCAGCAGCAGAGGGACAGGGAGAGATACGCAGTATTTT
CASSRGTGRDTQYF
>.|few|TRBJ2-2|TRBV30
TGTGCCTGGAGGATGAGGGACGGGGAGCTGTTTTTT
CAWRMRDGELFF
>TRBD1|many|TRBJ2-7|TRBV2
TGTGCCAGCAGCAGGACAGGGGTGGGCGAGCAGTACTTC
CASSRTGVGEQYF
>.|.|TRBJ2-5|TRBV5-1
TGCGCCAGCAGCTTGGAGTCCTCGCAAGAGACCCAGTACTTC
CASSLESSQETQYF
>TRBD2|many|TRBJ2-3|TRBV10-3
TGTGCCATCAGTTCGGCTTGGGCTAGCGGGAGGGAGACCACAGATACGCAGTATTTT
CAISSAWASGRETTDTQYF
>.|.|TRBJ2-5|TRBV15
TGTGCCACCAGCAGAGATGAACTTTTATACGAGACCCAGTACTTC
CATSRDELLYETQYF
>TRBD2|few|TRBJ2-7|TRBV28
TGTGCCAGCACTATGACTAGCGGGAAATACGAGCAGTACTTC
CASTMTSGKYEQYF
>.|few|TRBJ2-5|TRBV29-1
TGCAGCGTCCAAGGCAGGGCGTTAGAAGAGACCCAGTACTTC
CSVQGRALEETQYF
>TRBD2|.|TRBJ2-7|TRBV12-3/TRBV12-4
TGTGCCAGCGCGGGCGGGGGTTCCTACGAGCAGTGCTTC
CASAGGGSYEQCF
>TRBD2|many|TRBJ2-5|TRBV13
TGTGCCAGCAGCTTAACGACTAGCGGGAGGGGGTCGAGTGAGACCCAGTACTTC
CASSLTTSGRGSSETQYF
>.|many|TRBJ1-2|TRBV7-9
TGTGCCAGCAGCTTAGAGAGCCTACGGTGGGACCTCCGGGATTATGGCTACACCTTC
CASSLESLRWDLRDYGYTF
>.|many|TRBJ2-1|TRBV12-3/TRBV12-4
TGTGCCAGCAGTCTGCTAACAGGTCTCCTATACAATGAGCAGTTCTTC
CASSLLTGLLYNEQFF
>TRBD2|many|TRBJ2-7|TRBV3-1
TGTGCCAGCAGCCATCAGCGGGACCCCTCCTACGAGCAGTACTTC
CASSHQRDPSYEQYF
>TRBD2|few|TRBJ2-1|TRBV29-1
TGCAGCGTTGAACAGACTAGCGGGAGTAAGTTCTTC
CSVEQTSGSKFF
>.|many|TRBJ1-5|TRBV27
TGTGCCAGCAGGGTGGGGCTAGGCAATCAGCCCCAGCATTTT
CASRVGLGNQPQHF
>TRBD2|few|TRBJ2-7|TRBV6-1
TGTGCCAGCAGTTACACAAGCGGGGAAAACTACGAGCAGTACTTC
CASSYTSGENYEQYF
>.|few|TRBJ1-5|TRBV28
TGTGCCAGCAGAACAGGACATCTTAGCAATCAGCCCCAGCATTTT
CASRTGHLSNQPQHF
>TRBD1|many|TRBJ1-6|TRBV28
TGTGCCAGCAAAGGGCCAGGGGGTTATTCACCCCTCCACTTT
CASKGPGGYSPLHF
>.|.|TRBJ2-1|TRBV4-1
TGCGCCAGCAGCCAAGATACGTCGGAGGGGGCCCTCCATGAGCAGTTCTTC
CASSQDTSEGALHEQFF
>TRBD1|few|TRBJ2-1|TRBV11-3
TGTGCCAGCAGCTTGACAGGGGTGTTGAATGAGCAGTTCTTC
CASSLTGVLNEQFF